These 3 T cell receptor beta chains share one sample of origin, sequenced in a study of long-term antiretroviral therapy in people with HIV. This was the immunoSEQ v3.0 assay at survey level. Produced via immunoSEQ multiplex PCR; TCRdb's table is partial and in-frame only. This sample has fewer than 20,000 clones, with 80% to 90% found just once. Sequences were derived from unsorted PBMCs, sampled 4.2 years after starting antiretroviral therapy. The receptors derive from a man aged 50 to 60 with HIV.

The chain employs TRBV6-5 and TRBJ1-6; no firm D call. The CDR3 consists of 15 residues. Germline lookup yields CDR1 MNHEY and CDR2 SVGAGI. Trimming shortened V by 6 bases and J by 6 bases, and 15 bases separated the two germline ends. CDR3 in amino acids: CASSYKGFGNSPLHF. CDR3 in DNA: TGTGCCAGCAGCTACAAGGGTTTCGGTAATTCACCCCTCCACTTT.

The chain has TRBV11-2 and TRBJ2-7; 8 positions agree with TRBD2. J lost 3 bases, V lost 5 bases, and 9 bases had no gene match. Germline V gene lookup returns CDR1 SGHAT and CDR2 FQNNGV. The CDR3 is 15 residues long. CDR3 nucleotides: TGTGCCAGCAGCCAAAGCGGGGGTGATGTCTACGAGCAGTACTTC. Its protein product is CASSQSGGDVYEQYF.

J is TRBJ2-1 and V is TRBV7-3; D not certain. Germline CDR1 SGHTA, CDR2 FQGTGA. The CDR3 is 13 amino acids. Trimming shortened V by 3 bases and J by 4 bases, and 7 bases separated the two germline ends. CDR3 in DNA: TGTGCCAGCAGCTTCGATCTTTACAATGAGCAGTTCTTC. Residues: CASSFDLYNEQFF.